Listed below are T cell receptor beta chains from one sample, sequenced in a study of cytomegalovirus exposure and HLA in healthy donors. Assay used: immunoSEQ multiplex PCR; TCRdb lists only in-frame clones, some missing. The sample lists about 190,000 clones; 80% to 85% were seen once. Sequencing input: PBMCs. The receptors were gathered from a woman younger than 35 in good health and CMV-seropositive. CDR3s include the opening cysteine and the closing phenylalanine or tryptophan. A D gene is named only where the DNA matches it firmly. Clone size is shown for a subset of rows, as once, few, many or a class of expanded clone.

TRBJ1-2	TRBD1	TRBV18	.	13	CASSPTGDYGYTF
.	TRBD2	TRBV4-1	.	14	CASSQAGGSYEQYF
TRBJ1-5	.	TRBV9	.	15	CASSEGDVEERPQHF
TRBJ1-5	TRBD1	TRBV7-9	once	15	CASSFSEGGFQPQHF
TRBJ1-1	TRBD1	TRBV10-2	.	14	CASSPDRGNTEAFF
TRBJ2-1	.	TRBV2	once	13	CASSKDYDNEQFF
TRBJ2-1	.	TRBV7-6	.	19	CASSLVGLWEGGADNEQFF
TRBJ2-3	.	TRBV9	.	17	CASSPIELAVRTDTQYF
TRBJ1-1	.	TRBV6-1	.	13	CASRGRENTEAFF
TRBJ2-3	.	TRBV5-4	.	15	CASSLITRGTDTQYF
TRBJ2-3	TRBD2	TRBV4-2	few	16	CASSQELAGGTDTQYF
TRBJ1-6	.	TRBV13	.	12	CASSQINSPLHF
TRBJ2-3	TRBD2	TRBV4-3	.	17	CASSQFPLAGDTDTQYF
TRBJ2-1	.	TRBV27	.	15	CASSGRLGLNNEQFF
TRBJ1-2	TRBD1	TRBV10-1	.	14	CASSERDRGYGYTF
TRBJ2-7	TRBD2	TRBV27	.	17	CASSWGTSGASTYEQYF
TRBJ2-5	.	TRBV7-6	.	15	CASSSLAGGQETQYF
TRBJ2-3	.	TRBV6-1	.	15	CASSEEGGGADTQYF
TRBJ1-2	TRBD1	TRBV30	.	13	CAWSRTGGDGYTF
TRBJ1-6	.	TRBV25-1	.	15	CASSELGGRGSPLHF
TRBJ1-4	.	TRBV6-1	.	15	CASSDPGSSNEKLFF
TRBJ2-3	.	TRBV14	.	15	CASSQVMGSGDTQYF
TRBJ1-6	.	TRBV28	.	14	CASSGGREFSPLHF
TRBJ1-5	.	TRBV4-1	.	16	CASSQGAGPVNQPQHF
TRBJ2-2	.	TRBV4-3	.	16	CASSQSPSANTGELFF
TRBJ1-1	.	TRBV6-5	few	13	CASTRGFGTEAFF
TRBJ2-1	.	TRBV7-3	.	12	CASSFGLNEQFF
TRBJ1-6	.	TRBV9	.	14	CASSVLGRDSPLHF
TRBJ1-1	TRBD1	TRBV4-1	few	15	CASSQQGVKNTEAFF
TRBJ1-4	.	TRBV7-2	.	14	CASRSGVEGEKLFF
TRBJ2-1	TRBD1	TRBV5-1	.	15	CASSLGQGAYNEQFF
TRBJ1-2	.	TRBV4-3	.	16	CASSQDMGDMGYGYTF
TRBJ1-5	TRBD1	TRBV30	.	15	CAWSVGTGVMQPQHF
TRBJ1-6	.	TRBV6-5	.	13	CATRWGVYSPLHF
TRBJ1-6	TRBD1	TRBV6-1	few	15	CASSSTGTGGSPLHF
TRBJ2-3	.	TRBV5-4	few	12	CASSATRDTQYF
TRBJ1-2	.	TRBV6-5	.	16	CASSYSDPQGGDGYTF
TRBJ2-1	.	TRBV2	few	13	CASRRDANNEQFF
TRBJ1-1	TRBD1	TRBV4-3	.	17	CASSQGGQGRSGTEAFF
TRBJ2-3	TRBD2	TRBV5-4	.	15	CASRFSGGAADTQYF
TRBJ2-3	TRBD2	TRBV30	.	14	CAWSILGGGGAQYF
TRBJ2-5	TRBD2	TRBV2	.	13	CASSEMGGETQYF
TRBJ2-6	TRBD1	TRBV6-1	.	15	CASSVTGEGANVLTF
TRBJ2-3	.	TRBV7-9	.	12	CASSFSRDTQYF
TRBJ2-7	.	TRBV14	.	15	CASSHLLRSGYEQYF